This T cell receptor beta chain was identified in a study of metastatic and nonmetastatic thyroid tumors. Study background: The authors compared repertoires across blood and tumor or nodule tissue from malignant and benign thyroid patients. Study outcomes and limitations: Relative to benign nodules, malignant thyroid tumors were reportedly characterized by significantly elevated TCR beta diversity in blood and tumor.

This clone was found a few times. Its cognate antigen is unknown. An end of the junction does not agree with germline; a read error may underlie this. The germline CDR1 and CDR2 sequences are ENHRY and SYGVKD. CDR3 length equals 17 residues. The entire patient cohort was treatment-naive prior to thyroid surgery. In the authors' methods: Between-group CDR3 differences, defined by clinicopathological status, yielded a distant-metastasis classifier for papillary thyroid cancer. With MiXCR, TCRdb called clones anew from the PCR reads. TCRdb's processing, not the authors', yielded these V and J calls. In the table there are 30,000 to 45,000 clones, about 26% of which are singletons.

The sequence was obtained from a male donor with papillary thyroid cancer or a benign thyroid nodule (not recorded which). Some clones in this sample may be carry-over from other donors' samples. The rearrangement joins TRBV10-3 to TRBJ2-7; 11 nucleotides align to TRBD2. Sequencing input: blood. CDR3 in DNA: TGTGCCATCAGTGAGTCTTGGGGGACTAGCGGACCATACGAGCGGTACTTC. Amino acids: CAISESWGTSGPYERYF.